This T cell receptor (beta chain) was observed in a study of T cell repertoires in cytomegalovirus infection. The overall study: The public TCR beta signatures pointed to both CMV infection and matching HLA type. Findings and caveats of the study: CMV-specific TCR beta clonotypes restricted by HLA-C dominated the ex vivo response.

This clonotype was recorded many times. The antigen remains undetermined. This CDR3 has 16 residues. After removal of 7 bases from V and 4 bases from J, the junction contained 12 bases not matched to a gene. The V gene's germline CDR1 is MDHEN and CDR2 SYDVKM. Via MiXCR, TCRdb re-called the reads, giving one row per CDR3 protein. The table shows about 300,000 distinct CDR3 sequences, with about 9.2% occurring only once. Sample: PBMCs. This sequence joins TRBV28 and TRBJ1-3; TRBD1 agrees at 8 bases. The TCR comes from a human donor in good health (CMV status not recorded). Some clones in this sample may be carry-over from other donors' samples. CDR3 protein: CASKKSTGAEGNTIYF. The CDR3 DNA follows: TGTGCCAGCAAAAAATCGACAGGGGCGGAAGGAAACACCATATATTTT.